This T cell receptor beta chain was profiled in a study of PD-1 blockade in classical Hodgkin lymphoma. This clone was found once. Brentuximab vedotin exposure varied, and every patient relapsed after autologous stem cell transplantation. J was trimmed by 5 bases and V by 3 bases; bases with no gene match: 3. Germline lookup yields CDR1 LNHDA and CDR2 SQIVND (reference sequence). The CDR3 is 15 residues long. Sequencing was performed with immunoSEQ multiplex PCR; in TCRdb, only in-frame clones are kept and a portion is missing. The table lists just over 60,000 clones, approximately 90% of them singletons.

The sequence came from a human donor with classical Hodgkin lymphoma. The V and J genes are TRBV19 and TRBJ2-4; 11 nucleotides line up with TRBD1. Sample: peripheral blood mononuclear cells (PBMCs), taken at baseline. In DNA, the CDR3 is TGTGCCAGTAGTATTGGACAGGGGGCCGAAAACATTCAGTACTTC. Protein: CASSIGQGAENIQYF.